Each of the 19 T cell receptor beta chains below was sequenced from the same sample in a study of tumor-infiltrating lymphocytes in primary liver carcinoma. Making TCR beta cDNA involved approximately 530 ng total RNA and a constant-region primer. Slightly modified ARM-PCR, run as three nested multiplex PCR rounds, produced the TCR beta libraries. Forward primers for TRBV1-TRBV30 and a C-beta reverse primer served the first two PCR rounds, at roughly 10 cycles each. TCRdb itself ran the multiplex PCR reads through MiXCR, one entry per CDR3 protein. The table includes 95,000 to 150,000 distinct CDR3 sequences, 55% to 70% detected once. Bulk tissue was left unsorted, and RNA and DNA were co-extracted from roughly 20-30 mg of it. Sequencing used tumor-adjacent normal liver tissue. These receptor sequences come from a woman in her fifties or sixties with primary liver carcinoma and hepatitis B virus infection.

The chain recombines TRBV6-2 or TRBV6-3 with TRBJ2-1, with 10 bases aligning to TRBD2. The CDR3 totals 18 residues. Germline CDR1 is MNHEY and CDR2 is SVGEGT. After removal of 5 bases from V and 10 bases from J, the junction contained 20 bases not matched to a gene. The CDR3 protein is CASSNTYTSGRDHNEQFF. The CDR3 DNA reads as TGTGCCAGCAGTAACACATATACGAGCGGGAGGGACCATAACGAGCAGTTCTTC.

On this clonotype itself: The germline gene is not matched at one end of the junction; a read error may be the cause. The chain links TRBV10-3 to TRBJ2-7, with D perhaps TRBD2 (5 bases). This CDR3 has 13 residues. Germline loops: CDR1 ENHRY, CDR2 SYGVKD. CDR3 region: CAISGTGTYEQNF. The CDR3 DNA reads TGTGCCATCAGTGGAACGGGAACCTACGAGCAGAACTTC.

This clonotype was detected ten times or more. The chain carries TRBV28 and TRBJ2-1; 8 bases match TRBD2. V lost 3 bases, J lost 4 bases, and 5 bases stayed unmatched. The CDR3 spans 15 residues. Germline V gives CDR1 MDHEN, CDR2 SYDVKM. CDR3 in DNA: TGTGCCAGCAGTTTCGGGGCTAGCGGGTACAATGAGCAGTTCTTC. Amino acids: CASSFGASGYNEQFF.

The CDR3 bases are TGTGCCAGCAGCGAACTGGGAACAGGGGGCAGTGGTATTTATGGCTACACCTTC. This translates into CASSELGTGGSGIYGYTF. The rearrangement joins TRBV2 to TRBJ1-2; 9 bases are shared with TRBD1. In germline, CDR1 is SNHLY, CDR2 FYNNEI. The V and J ends lost 6 bases and 5 bases, in that order; junction bases with no gene match: 19. CDR3 length equals 18 residues.

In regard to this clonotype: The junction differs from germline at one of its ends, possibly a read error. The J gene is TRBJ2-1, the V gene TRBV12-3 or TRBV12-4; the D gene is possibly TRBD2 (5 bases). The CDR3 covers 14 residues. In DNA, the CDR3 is TGTGCCAACAGTTTACTAGTGGCCTTTGATGGGCAGTTCTTC. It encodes CANSLLVAFDGQFF.

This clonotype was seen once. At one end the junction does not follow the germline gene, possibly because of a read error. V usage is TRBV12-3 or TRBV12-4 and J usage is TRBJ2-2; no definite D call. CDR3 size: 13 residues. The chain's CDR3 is CTSSLGMGEELFF. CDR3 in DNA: TGTACCAGCAGTTTAGGGATGGGCGAGGAGCTGTTTTTT.

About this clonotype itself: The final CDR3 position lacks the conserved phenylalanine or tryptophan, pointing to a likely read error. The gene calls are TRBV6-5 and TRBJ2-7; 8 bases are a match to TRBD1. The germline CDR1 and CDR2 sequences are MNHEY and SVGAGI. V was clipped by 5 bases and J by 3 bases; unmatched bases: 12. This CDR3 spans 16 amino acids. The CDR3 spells CASSPRTGRNLYEQYL. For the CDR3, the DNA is TGTGCCAGCAGTCCCCGGACAGGGAGGAACCTCTACGAGCAGTACCTC.

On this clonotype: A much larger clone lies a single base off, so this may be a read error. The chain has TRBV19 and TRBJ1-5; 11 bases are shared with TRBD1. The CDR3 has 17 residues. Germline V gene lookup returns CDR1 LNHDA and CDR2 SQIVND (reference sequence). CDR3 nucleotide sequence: TGTGCCAGTAGTCCCCTTCCCGGACAGGGGGCGTCTCAGTCCCAGCATTTT. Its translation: CASSPLPGQGASQSQHF.

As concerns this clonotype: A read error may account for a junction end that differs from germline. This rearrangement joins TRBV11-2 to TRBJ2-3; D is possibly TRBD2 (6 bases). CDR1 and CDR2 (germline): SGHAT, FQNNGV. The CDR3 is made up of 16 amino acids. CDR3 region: CANSSMSGSPTDTQYF. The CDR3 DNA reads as TGCGCCAACAGCTCCATGTCCGGGAGTCCGACAGATACGCAGTATTTT.

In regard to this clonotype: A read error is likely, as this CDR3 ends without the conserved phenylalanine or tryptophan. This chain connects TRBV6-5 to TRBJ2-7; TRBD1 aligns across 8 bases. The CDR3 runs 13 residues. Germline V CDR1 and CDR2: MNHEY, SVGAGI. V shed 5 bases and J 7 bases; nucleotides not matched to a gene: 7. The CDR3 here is CASSQGQDGEQYI. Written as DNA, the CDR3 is TGTGCCAGCAGTCAGGGACAGGATGGGGAGCAGTACATC.

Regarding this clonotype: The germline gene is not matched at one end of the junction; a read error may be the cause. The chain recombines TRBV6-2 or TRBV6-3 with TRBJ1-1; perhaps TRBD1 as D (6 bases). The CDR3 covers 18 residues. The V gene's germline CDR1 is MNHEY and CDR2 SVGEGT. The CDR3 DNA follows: TGTGCCAGCAGTTACCAGGGGCACCCCCTTAACATGAACACTGTAGCTTTCTTT. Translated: CASSYQGHPLNMNTVAFF.

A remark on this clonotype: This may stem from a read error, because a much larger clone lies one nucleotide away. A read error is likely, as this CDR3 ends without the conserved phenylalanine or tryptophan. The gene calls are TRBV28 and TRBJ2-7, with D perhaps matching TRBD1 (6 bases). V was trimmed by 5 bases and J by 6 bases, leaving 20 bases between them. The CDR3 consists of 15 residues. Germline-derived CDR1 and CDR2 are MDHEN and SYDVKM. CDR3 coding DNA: TGTGCCAGCAGTCCCAAGACAGGCCCGACCGGCGAGCAGTACTAC. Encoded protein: CASSPKTGPTGEQYY.

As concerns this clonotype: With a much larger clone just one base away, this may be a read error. The CDR3 here is CASSLTGQGTWELFF. CDR3 bases: TGTGCCAGCAGTCTAACAGGACAGGGCACCTGGGAGCTGTTTTTT. The rearrangement joins TRBV28 to TRBJ2-2; 8 bases fit TRBD1. This CDR3 has 15 residues. Germline loops: CDR1 MDHEN, CDR2 SYDVKM.

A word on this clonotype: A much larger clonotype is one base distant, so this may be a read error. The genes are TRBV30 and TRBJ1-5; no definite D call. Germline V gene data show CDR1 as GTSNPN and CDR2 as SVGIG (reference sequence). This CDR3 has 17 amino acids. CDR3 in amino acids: CVWSVRVGVSGNQPQHF. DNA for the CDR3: TGTGTCTGGAGTGTACGAGTGGGAGTTTCGGGCAATCAGCCCCAGCATTTT.

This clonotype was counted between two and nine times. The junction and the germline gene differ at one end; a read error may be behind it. The DNA for the CDR3 is TGTGCCAGCAGGGGCAGGGGCTCCTACAATGAGCAGTCCTTC. It specifies CASRGRGSYNEQSF. The rearrangement uses TRBV6-1 and TRBJ2-1; the D gene is possibly TRBD1 (6 bases). The CDR3 is 14 residues long. CDR1 and CDR2 from the germline V gene are MNHNS and SASEGT.

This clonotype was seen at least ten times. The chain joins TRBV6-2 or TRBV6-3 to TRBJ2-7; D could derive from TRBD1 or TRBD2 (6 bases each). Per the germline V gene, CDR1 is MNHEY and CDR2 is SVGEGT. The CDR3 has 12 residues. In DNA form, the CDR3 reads TGTGCGGGGGGCCGAGGTTCCTACGAGCAGTACTTC. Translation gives CAGGRGSYEQYF.

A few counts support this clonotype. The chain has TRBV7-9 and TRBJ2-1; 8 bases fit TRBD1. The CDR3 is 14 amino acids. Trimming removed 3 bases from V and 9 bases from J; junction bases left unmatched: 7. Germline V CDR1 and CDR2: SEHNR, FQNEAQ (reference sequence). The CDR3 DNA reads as TGTGCCAGCAGCTTCCGGGACAGGAACATTGAGCAGTTCTTC. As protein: CASSFRDRNIEQFF.

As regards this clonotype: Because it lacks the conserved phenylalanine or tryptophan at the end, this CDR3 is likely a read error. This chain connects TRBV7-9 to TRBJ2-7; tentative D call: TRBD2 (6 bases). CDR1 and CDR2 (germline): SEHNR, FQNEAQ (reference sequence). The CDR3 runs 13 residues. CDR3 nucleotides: TGTGTCAGCAGCTTAGCGCACGGGGGCGAGCAGTACTTA. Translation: CVSSLAHGGEQYL.

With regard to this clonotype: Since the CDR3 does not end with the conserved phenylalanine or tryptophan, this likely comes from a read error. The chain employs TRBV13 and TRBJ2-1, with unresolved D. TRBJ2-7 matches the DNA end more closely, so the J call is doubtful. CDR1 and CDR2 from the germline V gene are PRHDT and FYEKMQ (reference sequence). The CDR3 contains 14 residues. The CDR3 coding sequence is TGTGCCAGAAGCATGTACCGCCGCTACTACGAGCAGTACCTC. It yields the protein CARSMYRRYYEQYL.